This T cell receptor beta chain comes out of a study of neurological immune-mediated disorders. Study-level points and caveats: The expanded clones of different subjects shared no CDR3 amino acid sequences (suggesting private repertoires in all groups).

This clonotype occurred a few times. Its antigen is unknown. cDNA was made by 5'RACE with 10-nucleotide random UMIs. TCRdb independently ran MiXCR on the 5' RACE reads; one entry per CDR3 protein. The profile shows approximately 60,000 distinct CDR3 sequences, around 4.4% of them singletons. Germline trimming cut 2 bases from V and 7 bases from J; bases unmatched to any gene: 4. CDR1 and CDR2 (germline): MDHEN, SYDVKM. The length of the CDR3 is 14 residues. This clonotype originated in a man aged 45 to 65 with multiple sclerosis. The sequencing sample was made of PBMCs. The rearrangement links TRBV28 to TRBJ2-5, with 10 bases matching TRBD2. The CDR3 DNA follows: TGTGCCAGCAGTTTACCTAGCGGGGGTGGGACCCAGTACTTC. Protein product: CASSLPSGGGTQYF.